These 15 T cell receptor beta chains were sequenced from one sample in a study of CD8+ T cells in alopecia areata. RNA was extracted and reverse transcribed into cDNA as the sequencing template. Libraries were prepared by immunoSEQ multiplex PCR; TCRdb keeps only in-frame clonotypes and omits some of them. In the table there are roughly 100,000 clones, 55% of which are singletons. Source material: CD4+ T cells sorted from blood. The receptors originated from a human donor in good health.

The CDR3 DNA is TGTGCCAGCAGTCGTACAACAGGTCCCGGGGGTAATTCACCCCTCCACTTT. Its translation: CASSRTTGPGGNSPLHF. This rearrangement joins TRBV27 to TRBJ1-6, with a possible D match to TRBD1 (5 bases). The V gene lost 5 bases and the J gene lost 6 bases, with 20 bases spanning the gap. Germline V gene lookup returns CDR1 MNHEY and CDR2 SMNVEV (reference sequence). The CDR3 totals 17 residues.

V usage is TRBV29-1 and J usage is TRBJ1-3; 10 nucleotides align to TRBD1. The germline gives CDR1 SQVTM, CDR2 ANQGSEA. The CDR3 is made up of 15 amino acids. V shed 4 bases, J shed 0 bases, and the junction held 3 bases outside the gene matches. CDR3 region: CSVGDRGSSGNTIYF. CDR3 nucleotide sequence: TGCAGCGTTGGGGACAGGGGAAGCTCTGGAAACACCATATATTTT.

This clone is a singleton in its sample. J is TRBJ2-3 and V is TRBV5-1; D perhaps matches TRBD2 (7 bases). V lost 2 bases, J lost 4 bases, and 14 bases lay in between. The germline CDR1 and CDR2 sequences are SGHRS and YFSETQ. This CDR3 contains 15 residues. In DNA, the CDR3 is TGCGCCAGCAGCTTTCGAGGGGGGGCCTCAGATACGCAGTATTTT. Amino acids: CASSFRGGASDTQYF.

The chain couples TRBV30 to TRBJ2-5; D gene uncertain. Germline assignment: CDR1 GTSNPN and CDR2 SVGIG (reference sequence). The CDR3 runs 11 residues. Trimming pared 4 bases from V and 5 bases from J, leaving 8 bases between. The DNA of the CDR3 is TGTGCCTGGACACAACTCGAGACCCAGTACTTC. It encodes CAWTQLETQYF. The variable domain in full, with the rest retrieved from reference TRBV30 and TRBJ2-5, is SQTIHQWPATLVQPVGSPLSLECTVEGTSNPNLYWYRQAAGRGLQLLFYSVGIGQISSEVPQNLSASRPQDRQFILSSKKLLLSDSGFYLCAWTQLETQYFGPGTRLLVL.

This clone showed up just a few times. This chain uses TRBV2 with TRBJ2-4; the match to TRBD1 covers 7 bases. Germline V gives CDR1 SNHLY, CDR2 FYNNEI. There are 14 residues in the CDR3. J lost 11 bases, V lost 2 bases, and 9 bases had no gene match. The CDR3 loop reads CASSERQGLLVQYF. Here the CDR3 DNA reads TGTGCCAGCAGTGAAAGACAGGGATTGTTAGTTCAGTACTTC.

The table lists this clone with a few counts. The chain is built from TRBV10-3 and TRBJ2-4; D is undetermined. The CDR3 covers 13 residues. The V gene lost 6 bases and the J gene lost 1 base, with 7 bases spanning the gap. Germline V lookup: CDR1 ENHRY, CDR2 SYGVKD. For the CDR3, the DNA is TGTGCCATCAGAGAAGGGGCCAAAAACATTCAGTACTTC. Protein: CAIREGAKNIQYF.

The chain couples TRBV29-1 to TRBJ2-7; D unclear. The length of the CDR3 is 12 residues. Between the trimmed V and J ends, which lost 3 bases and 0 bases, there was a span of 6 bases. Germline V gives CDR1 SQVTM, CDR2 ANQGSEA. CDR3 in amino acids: CSVEGSSYEQYF. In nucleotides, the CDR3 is TGCAGCGTTGAGGGTAGCTCCTACGAGCAGTACTTC.

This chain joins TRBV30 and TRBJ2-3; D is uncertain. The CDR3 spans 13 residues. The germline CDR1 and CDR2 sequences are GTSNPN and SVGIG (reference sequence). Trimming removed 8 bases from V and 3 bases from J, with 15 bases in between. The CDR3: CAQNPPPTDTQYF. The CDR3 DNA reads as TGTGCCCAGAACCCTCCTCCTACAGATACGCAGTATTTT. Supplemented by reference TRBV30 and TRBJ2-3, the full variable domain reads SQTIHQWPATLVQPVGSPLSLECTVEGTSNPNLYWYRQAAGRGLQLLFYSVGIGQISSEVPQNLSASRPQDRQFILSSKKLLLSDSGFYLCAQNPPPTDTQYFGPGTRLTVL.

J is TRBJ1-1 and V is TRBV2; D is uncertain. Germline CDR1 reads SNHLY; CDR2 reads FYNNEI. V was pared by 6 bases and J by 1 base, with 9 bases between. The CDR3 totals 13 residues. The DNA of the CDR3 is TGTGCCAGCAGCCGAGATCAGAACACTGAAGCTTTCTTT. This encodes CASSRDQNTEAFF.

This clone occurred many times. The CDR3 DNA sequence: TGTGCCAGCAGCTTAGAGGCCGGATGGGAGACCCAGTACTTC. Residues: CASSLEAGWETQYF. The gene calls are TRBV7-6 and TRBJ2-5, with D unresolved. This CDR3 has 14 residues. V dropped 1 base and J dropped 5 bases, with 11 bases sitting between them. Germline CDR1 reads SGHVS; CDR2 reads FNYEAQ.

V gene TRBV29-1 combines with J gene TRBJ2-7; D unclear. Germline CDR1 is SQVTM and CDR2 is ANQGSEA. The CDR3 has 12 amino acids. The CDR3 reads CNLGRVTYEQYF. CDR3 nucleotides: TGCAATTTAGGAAGGGTAACCTACGAGCAGTACTTC.

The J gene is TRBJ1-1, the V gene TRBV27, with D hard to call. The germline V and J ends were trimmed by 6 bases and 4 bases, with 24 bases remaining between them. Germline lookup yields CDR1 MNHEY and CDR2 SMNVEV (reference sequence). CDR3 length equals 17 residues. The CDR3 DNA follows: TGTGCCAGCAGCTCCCTTCGGGCCTTAAGGACGGTCACTGAAGCTTTCTTT. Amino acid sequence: CASSSLRALRTVTEAFF.

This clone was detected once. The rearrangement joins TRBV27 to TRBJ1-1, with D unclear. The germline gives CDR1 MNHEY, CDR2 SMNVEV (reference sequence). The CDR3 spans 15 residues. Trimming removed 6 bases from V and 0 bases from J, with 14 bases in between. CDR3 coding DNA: TGTGCCAGCAGCCGCTTTGTTGGGGTGAACACTGAAGCTTTCTTT. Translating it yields CASSRFVGVNTEAFF.

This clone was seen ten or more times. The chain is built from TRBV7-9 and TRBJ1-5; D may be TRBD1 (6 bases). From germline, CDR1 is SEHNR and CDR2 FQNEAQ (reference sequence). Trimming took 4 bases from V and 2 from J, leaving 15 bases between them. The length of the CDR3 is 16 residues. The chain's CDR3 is CASSSNGGQGNQPQHF. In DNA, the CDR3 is TGTGCCAGCAGCTCTAACGGGGGCCAAGGCAATCAGCCCCAGCATTTT.

The DNA for the CDR3 is TGCAGCGTTGAAGGCCCGGCCTTAAACATTCAGTACTTC. It specifies CSVEGPALNIQYF. V and J are TRBV29-1 and TRBJ2-4; D gene uncertain. There are 13 residues in the CDR3. Germline-derived CDR1 and CDR2 are SQVTM and ANQGSEA. V shed 1 base and J shed 6 bases, with 10 bases lying between them.